One and the same sample provided the 25 T cell receptor beta chains below, sequenced in a study of shared clonotypes between healthy human individuals. Sequencing used immunoSEQ multiplex PCR; TCRdb keeps in-frame clones, though not all of them. The sample yields over a million clones, roughly 96% seen once. The specimen was naive CD4+ T cells sorted from blood. Subset of the sample: CD45RA+ positively selected. The receptors come from a man younger than 40 in good health.

In regard to this clone: The sample contains more than one DNA sequence encoding this CDR3. The rearrangement uses TRBV19 and TRBJ2-3, with D perhaps TRBD2 (6 bases). Trimming took off 6 bases at V and 0 bases at J, with 7 bases between the two ends. The CDR3 length is 13 residues. Germline lookup yields CDR1 LNHDA and CDR2 SQIVND (reference sequence). The CDR3: CASRGTSTDTQYF. The CDR3 DNA follows: TGTGCCAGTAGGGGGACTAGCACAGATACGCAGTATTTT.

The genes are TRBV29-1 and TRBJ2-5, with TRBD2 identical over 9 bases. This CDR3 is built from 12 residues. With V trimmed by 4 bases and J by 9 bases, 6 bases remained unmatched. Germline V CDR1 and CDR2: SQVTM, ANQGSEA. Here the CDR3 DNA reads TGCAGCGTTGGAACTGGCGGGAGGGCCCAGTACTTC. Amino acid sequence: CSVGTGGRAQYF.

Concerning this clone itself: The sample carries other DNA sequences with the same CDR3. The chain couples TRBV18 to TRBJ2-5; D ambiguous. The CDR3 loop spans 12 amino acids. The V gene lost 1 base and the J gene lost 5 bases, with 5 bases spanning the gap. Germline loops: CDR1 KGHSH, CDR2 LQKENI. The CDR3 DNA reads as TGTGCCAGCTCACCACTGTTGGAGACCCAGTACTTC. As protein: CASSPLLETQYF.

Comments on this clone: Other DNA sequences in this specimen translate into the identical CDR3. CDR3 loop: CASSFRDSSYNEQFF. Written as DNA, the CDR3 is TGCGCCAGCAGCTTCAGGGACAGCTCCTACAATGAGCAGTTCTTC. The chain has TRBV5-1 and TRBJ2-1; 7 nucleotides agree with TRBD1. V trimming: 2 bases; J trimming: 0 bases; junction bases outside the gene matches: 2. Germline V gene data show CDR1 as SGHRS and CDR2 as YFSETQ. This CDR3 has 15 amino acids.

This rearrangement joins TRBV11-2 to TRBJ2-1; D unclear. This CDR3 spans 15 amino acids. V was trimmed by 1 base and J by 6 bases, leaving 13 bases between them. Germline lookup yields CDR1 SGHAT and CDR2 FQNNGV. The CDR3 loop reads CASSLVSEFRNEQFF. The CDR3 DNA follows: TGTGCCAGCAGCTTAGTCTCAGAGTTTCGCAATGAGCAGTTCTTC.

The rearrangement links TRBV2 to TRBJ2-5; TRBD2 agrees at 9 bases. Germline lookup yields CDR1 SNHLY and CDR2 FYNNEI. The CDR3 spans 14 residues. The J segment lost 4 bases and the V segment lost 3 bases, leaving 3 bases of the junction unmatched. CDR3 region: CASSESSGTETQYF. The DNA of the CDR3 is TGTGCCAGCAGTGAGTCTAGCGGGACAGAGACCCAGTACTTC.

In regard to this clone: The sample carries other DNA sequences with the same CDR3. The chain carries TRBV5-4 and TRBJ2-5, with unresolved D. CDR1 is SGHNT, CDR2 YYREEE, per germline (reference sequence). V was cut by 0 bases and J by 1 base, with 7 bases left in between. This CDR3 comprises 14 residues. CDR3 region: CASSLGTVQETQYF. CDR3 DNA sequence: TGTGCCAGCAGCTTGGGTACGGTCCAAGAGACCCAGTACTTC.

The rearrangement uses TRBV7-9 and TRBJ1-3; 7 nucleotides line up with TRBD1. The CDR3 runs to 18 residues. Germline-derived CDR1 and CDR2 are SEHNR and FQNEAQ (reference sequence). J gave up 0 bases and V 6 bases, and 14 bases lay outside the gene matches. This chain's CDR3 is CASSLELNRGHSGNTIYF. Written as DNA, the CDR3 is TGTGCCAGCAGTCTGGAGCTTAATAGGGGGCACTCTGGAAACACCATATATTTT.

The V call is TRBV29-1, the J call TRBJ2-1; D might be TRBD1 (6 bases). CDR1 is SQVTM, CDR2 ANQGSEA, per germline. The CDR3 runs 15 residues. V was shortened by 3 bases and J by 3 bases, with 15 bases between the two germline ends. CDR3 in amino acids: CSVDRGRTDYNEQFF. CDR3 coding DNA: TGCAGCGTTGACCGAGGTCGGACAGACTACAATGAGCAGTTCTTC.

V usage is TRBV5-1 and J usage is TRBJ1-2; weak D call: TRBD1 (6 bases). From germline, CDR1 is SGHRS and CDR2 YFSETQ. The V and J ends lost 4 bases and 3 bases respectively, with 16 bases between them. The CDR3 has 15 amino acids. DNA of the CDR3: TGCGCCAGCAGCACGGATACAGGGTATGACTATGGCTACACCTTC. Protein: CASSTDTGYDYGYTF.

The rearrangement uses TRBV28 and TRBJ1-2; TRBD1 agrees at 10 bases. Germline V gene lookup returns CDR1 MDHEN and CDR2 SYDVKM. V was pared by 6 bases and J by 5 bases, with 6 bases of the junction left unmatched. The CDR3 is 14 amino acids. The CDR3 sequence: CASSWGQGPYGYTF. As DNA, the CDR3 is TGTGCCAGCAGCTGGGGACAGGGGCCGTATGGCTACACCTTC.

V usage is TRBV10-1 and J usage is TRBJ2-3, with D perhaps matching TRBD2 (5 bases). The CDR3 sequence is 14 residues long. V dropped 4 bases and J dropped 2 bases, with 10 bases sitting between them. The V gene's germline CDR1 is WNHNN and CDR2 SYGVQD (reference sequence). CDR3 loop: CASSASLATDTQYF. CDR3 DNA: TGCGCCAGCAGTGCTAGCCTAGCCACAGATACGCAGTATTTT.

The J gene is TRBJ2-7, the V gene TRBV5-6; possible D gene TRBD2, 5 bases. The V gene lost 2 bases and the J gene lost 3 bases, with 18 bases spanning the gap. The CDR3 is 16 amino acids. Germline CDR1 SGHDT, CDR2 YYEEEE. CDR3: CASSFRTLNDGYEQYF. For the CDR3, the DNA is TGTGCCAGCAGCTTTAGGACTCTTAACGACGGCTACGAGCAGTACTTC.

In this sample, this clone turned up once. V and J are TRBV28 and TRBJ2-7, with 7 bases that match TRBD2. Germline V gene lookup returns CDR1 MDHEN and CDR2 SYDVKM. CDR3 length: 16 amino acids. The trim removed 4 bases at V and 6 bases at J, leaving 15 bases unmatched. CDR3 nucleotides: TGTGCCAGCAGTTCCTTCCCGGGACTAACTAATCGCGAGCAGTACTTC. Amino acids: CASSSFPGLTNREQYF. The whole variable domain, filled in from reference TRBV28 and TRBJ2-7, reads DVKVTQSSRYLVKRTGEKVFLECVQDMDHENMFWYRQDPGLGLRLIYFSYDVKMKEKGDIPEGYSVSREKKERFSLILESASTNQTSMYLCASSSFPGLTNREQYFGPGTRLTVT.

The rearrangement uses TRBV6-5 and TRBJ1-2; D unclear. Trimming removed 0 bases at V and 6 bases at J, with 14 bases between. Germline CDR1 MNHEY, CDR2 SVGAGI. The CDR3 totals 15 residues. The CDR3 DNA sequence: TGTGCCAGCAGTTACTCTCGGGTTATGGGCCATGGCTACACCTTC. It translates to CASSYSRVMGHGYTF.

This clone has a single count. The V and J genes are TRBV29-1 and TRBJ1-1; no firm D call. The V end was cut by 4 bases, the J end by 5 bases, with 11 bases between. The germline V gene encodes CDR1 SQVTM and CDR2 ANQGSEA. The CDR3 has 12 residues. The CDR3 here is CSVAGSITEAFF. In nucleotides, the CDR3 is TGCAGCGTTGCCGGGTCGATAACTGAAGCTTTCTTT.

The gene calls are TRBV18 and TRBJ2-6; tentatively, D is TRBD2 (6 bases). Trimming took off 1 base at V and 1 base at J, with 17 bases between the two ends. Germline V gene lookup returns CDR1 KGHSH and CDR2 LQKENI. This CDR3 contains 19 residues. CDR3 sequence reads: CASSPLAGTGGSGANVLTF. CDR3 coding DNA: TGTGCCAGCTCACCACTGGCCGGGACCGGGGGTTCTGGGGCCAACGTCCTGACTTTC. Combining the CDR3 with reference TRBV18 and TRBJ2-6 gives the whole variable domain NAGVMQNPRHLVRRRGQEARLRCSPMKGHSHVYWYRQLPEEGLKFMVYLQKENIIDESGMPKERFSAEFPKEGPSILRIQQVVRGDSAAYFCASSPLAGTGGSGANVLTFGAGSRLTVL.

The V and J genes are TRBV10-2 and TRBJ2-1; 7 positions match TRBD1. Germline assignment: CDR1 WSHSY and CDR2 SAAADI. This CDR3 region has 11 residues. Trimming removed 6 bases from V and 8 bases from J; junction bases left unmatched: 1. CDR3 DNA: TGCGCCAGCAGAGGGGGCCATGAGCAGTTCTTC. Its translation is CASRGGHEQFF.

The J gene is TRBJ2-7, the V gene TRBV5-6; TRBD1 aligns across 7 bases. Germline V gene sequence: CDR1 SGHDT, CDR2 YYEEEE. CDR3 size: 14 residues. The trim removed 2 bases at V and 4 bases at J, leaving 6 bases unmatched. Here the CDR3 DNA reads TGTGCCAGCAGCTTAATTAAACAGGGGTACGAGCAGTACTTC. Translation: CASSLIKQGYEQYF.

The chain uses TRBV15 and TRBJ2-7; the D is unclear. This CDR3 region has 17 residues. The V gene lost 0 bases and the J gene lost 0 bases, with 15 bases spanning the gap. Looked up from germline, CDR1 is LNHNV and CDR2 is YYDKDF (reference sequence). CDR3 bases: TGTGCCACCAGCAGAGATTGGTTGGGCAGTTCCTCCTACGAGCAGTACTTC. It is translated as CATSRDWLGSSSYEQYF.

This chain joins TRBV7-2 and TRBJ2-7; D might be TRBD1 (6 bases). The germline CDR1 and CDR2 sequences are SGHTA and FQGNSA. V was cut by 3 bases and J by 0 bases, with 9 bases left in between. The CDR3 extends over 14 amino acids. CDR3 sequence reads: CASSFVRGSYEQYF. CDR3 sequence (DNA): TGTGCCAGCAGCTTCGTCAGGGGCTCCTACGAGCAGTACTTC.

Only a few counts were recorded for this clone. The chain uses TRBV28 and TRBJ2-7, with unresolved D. Germline V CDR1 and CDR2: MDHEN, SYDVKM. V lost 6 bases, J lost 6 bases, and 18 bases lay in between. The CDR3 runs to 14 residues. The CDR3 region is CASRSGQVMVEQYF. CDR3 sequence (DNA): TGTGCCAGCAGGTCCGGGCAGGTAATGGTCGAGCAGTACTTC.

The rearrangement uses TRBV5-1 and TRBJ2-3; D unclear. The germline V gene has CDR1 SGHRS and CDR2 YFSETQ. Between the trimmed V and J ends, which lost 6 bases and 5 bases, there was a span of 16 bases. The CDR3 length is 14 residues. Here the CDR3 reads CASTTGQVGDTQYF. CDR3 coding DNA: TGCGCCAGCACCACCGGGCAGGTGGGAGATACGCAGTATTTT.

The chain carries TRBV2 and TRBJ1-1; a weak D match, TRBD1 (5 bases). This CDR3 has 12 amino acids. From germline, CDR1 is SNHLY and CDR2 FYNNEI. Between the trimmed V and J ends, which lost 8 bases and 6 bases, there was a span of 13 bases. CDR3 sequence reads: CASGDPGAEAFF. CDR3 nucleotides: TGTGCCAGCGGGGACCCGGGGGCTGAAGCTTTCTTT.

The chain couples TRBV20-1 to TRBJ2-7; 9 bases fit TRBD1. After removal of 6 bases from V and 7 bases from J, the junction contained 4 bases not matched to a gene. The CDR3 runs to 11 residues. Looked up from germline, CDR1 is DFQATT and CDR2 is SNEGSKA (reference sequence). The CDR3 region has the DNA TGCAGTGCGACAGGGGGTAAAGAGCAGTACTTC. Its translation is CSATGGKEQYF.